This TCR beta chain came from a study of CD8 T cells in Susac syndrome. When the RNA was reverse transcribed, random hexamers were used with an input of about 0.5 to 1 ug. TCRdb reprocessed the immunoSEQ multiplex PCR reads with MiXCR, giving one entry per CDR3 protein. The repertoire holds 130,000 or so distinct CDR3 sequences, with 96% as singletons. CDR1 is SGHDT and CDR2 is YYEEEE in the germline V gene. The CDR3 spans 16 residues. V was cut by 4 bases and J by 4 bases, with 21 bases left in between. The sequenced material came from CD4+ T cells from PBMCs. The V gene is TRBV5-6, the J gene TRBJ2-7; D gene unclear. The TCR was taken from a human donor with Susac syndrome. As DNA, the CDR3 is TGTGCCAGCAGCACACGAACGAAGTGGACGAAGTACGAGCAGTACTTC. It encodes CASSTRTKWTKYEQYF.